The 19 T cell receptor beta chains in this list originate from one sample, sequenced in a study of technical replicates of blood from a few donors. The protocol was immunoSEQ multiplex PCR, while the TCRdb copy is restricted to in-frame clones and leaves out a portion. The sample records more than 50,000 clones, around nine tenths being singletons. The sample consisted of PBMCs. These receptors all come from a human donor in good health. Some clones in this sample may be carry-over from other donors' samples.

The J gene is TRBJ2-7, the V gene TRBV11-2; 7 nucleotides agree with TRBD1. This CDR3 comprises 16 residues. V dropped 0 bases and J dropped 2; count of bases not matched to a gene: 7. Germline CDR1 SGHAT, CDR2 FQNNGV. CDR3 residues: CASSLEPGQYPYEQYF. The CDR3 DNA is TGTGCCAGCAGCTTAGAGCCGGGACAGTACCCCTACGAGCAGTACTTC.

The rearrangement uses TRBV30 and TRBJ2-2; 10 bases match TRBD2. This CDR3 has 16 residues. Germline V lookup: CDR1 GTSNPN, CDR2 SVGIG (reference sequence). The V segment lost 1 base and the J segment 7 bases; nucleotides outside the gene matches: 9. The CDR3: CAWSAGLAGVGGELFF. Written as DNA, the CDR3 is TGTGCCTGGAGTGCGGGGCTAGCGGGAGTGGGCGGGGAGCTGTTTTTT. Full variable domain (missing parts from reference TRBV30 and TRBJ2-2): SQTIHQWPATLVQPVGSPLSLECTVEGTSNPNLYWYRQAAGRGLQLLFYSVGIGQISSEVPQNLSASRPQDRQFILSSKKLLLSDSGFYLCAWSAGLAGVGGELFFGEGSRLTVL.

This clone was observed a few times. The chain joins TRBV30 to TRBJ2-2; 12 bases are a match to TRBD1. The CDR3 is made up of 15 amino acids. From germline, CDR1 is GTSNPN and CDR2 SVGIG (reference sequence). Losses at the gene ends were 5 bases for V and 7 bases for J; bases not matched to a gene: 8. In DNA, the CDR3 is TGTGCCTGGGGAGGGGACAGGGGGCTGGGCGGGGAGCTGTTTTTT. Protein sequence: CAWGGDRGLGGELFF.

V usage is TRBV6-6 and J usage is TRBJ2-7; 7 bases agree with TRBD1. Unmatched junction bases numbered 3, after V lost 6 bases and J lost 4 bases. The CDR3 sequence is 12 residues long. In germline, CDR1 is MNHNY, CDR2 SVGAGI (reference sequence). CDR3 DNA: TGTGCCAGCAGCCAGACAGGGTACGAGCAGTACTTC. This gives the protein CASSQTGYEQYF.

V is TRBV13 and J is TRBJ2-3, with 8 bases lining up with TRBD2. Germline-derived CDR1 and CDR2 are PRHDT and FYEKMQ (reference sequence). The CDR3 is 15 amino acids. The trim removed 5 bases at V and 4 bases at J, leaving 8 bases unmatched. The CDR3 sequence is CASSRTGGLADTQYF. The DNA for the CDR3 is TGTGCCAGCAGCAGAACGGGGGGGTTGGCAGATACGCAGTATTTT. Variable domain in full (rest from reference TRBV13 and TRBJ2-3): AAGVIQSPRHLIKEKRETATLKCYPIPRHDTVYWYQQGPGQDPQFLISFYEKMQSDKGSIPDRFSAQQFSDYHSELNMSSLELGDSALYFCASSRTGGLADTQYFGPGTRLTVL.

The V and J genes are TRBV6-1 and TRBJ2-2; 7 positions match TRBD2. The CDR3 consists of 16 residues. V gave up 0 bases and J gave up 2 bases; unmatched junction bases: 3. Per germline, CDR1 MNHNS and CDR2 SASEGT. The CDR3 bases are TGTGCCAGCAGTGAAGCCGGGGGGATCAACACCGGGGAGCTGTTTTTT. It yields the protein CASSEAGGINTGELFF.

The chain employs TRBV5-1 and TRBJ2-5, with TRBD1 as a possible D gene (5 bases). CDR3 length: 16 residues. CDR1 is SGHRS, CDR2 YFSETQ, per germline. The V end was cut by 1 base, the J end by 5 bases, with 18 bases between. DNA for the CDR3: TGCGCCAGCAGCTTGCTCGGGCAGGGTATCGGGGAGACCCAGTACTTC. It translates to CASSLLGQGIGETQYF.

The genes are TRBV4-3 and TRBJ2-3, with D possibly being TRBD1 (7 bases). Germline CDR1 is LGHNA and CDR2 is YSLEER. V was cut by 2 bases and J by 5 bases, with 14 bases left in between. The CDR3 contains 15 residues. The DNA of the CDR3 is TGCGCCAGCAGCCAAACCAGGGGGGCGGGAGATACGCAGTATTTT. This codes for CASSQTRGAGDTQYF.

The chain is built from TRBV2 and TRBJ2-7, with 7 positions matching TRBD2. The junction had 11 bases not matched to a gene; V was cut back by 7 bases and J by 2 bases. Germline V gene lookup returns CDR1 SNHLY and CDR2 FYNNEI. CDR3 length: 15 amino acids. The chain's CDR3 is CASKASGGIPYEQYF. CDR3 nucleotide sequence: TGTGCCAGCAAGGCCTCCGGGGGGATACCCTACGAGCAGTACTTC.

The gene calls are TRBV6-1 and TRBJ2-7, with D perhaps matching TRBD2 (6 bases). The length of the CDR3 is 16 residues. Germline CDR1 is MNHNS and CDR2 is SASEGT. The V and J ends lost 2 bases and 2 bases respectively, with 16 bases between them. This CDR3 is CASSESRVAVTYEQYF. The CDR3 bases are TGTGCCAGCAGTGAAAGTAGGGTAGCGGTAACCTACGAGCAGTACTTC.

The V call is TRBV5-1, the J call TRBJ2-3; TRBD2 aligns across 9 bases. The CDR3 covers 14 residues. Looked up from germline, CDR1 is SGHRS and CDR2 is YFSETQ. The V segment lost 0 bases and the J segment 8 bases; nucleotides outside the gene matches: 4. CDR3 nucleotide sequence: TGCGCCAGCAGCTTGGAAGCTAGCGGGGCTACGCAGTATTTT. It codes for CASSLEASGATQYF.

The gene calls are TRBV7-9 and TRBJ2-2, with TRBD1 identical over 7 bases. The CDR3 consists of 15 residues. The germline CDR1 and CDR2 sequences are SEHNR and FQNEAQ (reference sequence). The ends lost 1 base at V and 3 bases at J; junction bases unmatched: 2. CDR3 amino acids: CASSLGQGDTGELFF. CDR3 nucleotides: TGTGCCAGCAGCTTAGGTCAGGGGGACACCGGGGAGCTGTTTTTT.

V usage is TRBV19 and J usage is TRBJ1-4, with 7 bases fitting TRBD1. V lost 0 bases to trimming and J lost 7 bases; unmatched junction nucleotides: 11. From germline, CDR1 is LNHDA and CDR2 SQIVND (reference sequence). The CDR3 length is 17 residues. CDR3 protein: CASSIDLRRGRFEKLFF. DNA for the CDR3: TGTGCCAGTAGTATAGATCTCAGGAGGGGGCGCTTTGAAAAACTGTTTTTT. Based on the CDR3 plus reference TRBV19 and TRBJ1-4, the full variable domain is DGGITQSPKYLFRKEGQNVTLSCEQNLNHDAMYWYRQDPGQGLRLIYYSQIVNDFQKGDIAEGYSVSREKKESFPLTVTSAQKNPTAFYLCASSIDLRRGRFEKLFFGSGTQLSVL.

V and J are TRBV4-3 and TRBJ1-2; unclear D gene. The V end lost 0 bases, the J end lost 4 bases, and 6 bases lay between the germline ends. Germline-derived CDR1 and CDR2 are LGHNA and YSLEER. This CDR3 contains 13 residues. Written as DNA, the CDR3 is TGCGCCAGCAGCCAAGAGCGACTCTATGGCTACACCTTC. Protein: CASSQERLYGYTF.

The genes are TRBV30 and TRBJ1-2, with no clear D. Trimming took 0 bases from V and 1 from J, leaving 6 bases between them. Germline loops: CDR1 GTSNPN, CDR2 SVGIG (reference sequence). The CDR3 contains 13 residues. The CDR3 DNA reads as TGTGCCTGGAGTGTACAGAGTAACTATGGCTACACCTTC. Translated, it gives CAWSVQSNYGYTF.

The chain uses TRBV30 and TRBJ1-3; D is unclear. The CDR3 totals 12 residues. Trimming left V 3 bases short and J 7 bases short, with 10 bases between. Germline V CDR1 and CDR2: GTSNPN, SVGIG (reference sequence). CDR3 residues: CAWSPGINTIYF. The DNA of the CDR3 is TGTGCCTGGAGCCCGGGGATTAACACCATATATTTT.

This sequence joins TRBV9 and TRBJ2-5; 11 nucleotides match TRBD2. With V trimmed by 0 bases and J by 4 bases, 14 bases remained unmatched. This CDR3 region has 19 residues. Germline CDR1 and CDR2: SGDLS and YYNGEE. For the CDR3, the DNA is TGTGCCAGCAGCGTAGGCGTATTCGGGGCTAGCGGGGGGCCAGAGACCCAGTACTTC. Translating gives CASSVGVFGASGGPETQYF.

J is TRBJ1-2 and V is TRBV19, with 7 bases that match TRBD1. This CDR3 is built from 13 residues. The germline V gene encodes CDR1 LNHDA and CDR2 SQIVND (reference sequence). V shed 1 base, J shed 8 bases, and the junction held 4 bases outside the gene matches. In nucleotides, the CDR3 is TGTGCCAGTAGTATAGCAACAGGGGAAGGCTACACCTTC. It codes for CASSIATGEGYTF.

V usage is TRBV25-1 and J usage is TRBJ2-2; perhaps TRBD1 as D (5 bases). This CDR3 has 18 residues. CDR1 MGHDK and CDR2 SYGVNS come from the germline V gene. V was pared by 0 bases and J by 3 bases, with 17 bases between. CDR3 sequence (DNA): TGTGCCAGCAGTGAATATAAAAAGGGTTTAGGGGACACCGGGGAGCTGTTTTTT. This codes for CASSEYKKGLGDTGELFF.